Listed below are T cell receptor beta chains from one sample, sequenced in a study of blood T cell repertoires in COVID-19. The repertoire was sequenced with immunoSEQ multiplex PCR; TCRdb's copy has only in-frame clones and lacks some. The sample holds 240,000 or so clones, around 87% seen once. Sequencing was performed on peripheral blood. The receptors stem from a woman in her sixties or seventies with active or convalescent COVID-19. The CDR3 runs from the conserved cysteine through the conserved F or W. Clone size is stated in some rows and not others, as once, few, many or a class when expanded.

V gene: TRBV5-6; clone size: .; CDR3 protein: CASSTWIGRGPGEAFF
V gene: TRBV5-1; clone size: .; CDR3 protein: CASSLLAGGDSSYNEQFF
V gene: TRBV9; clone size: .; CDR3 protein: CASSFRTSGENTGELFF
V gene: TRBV2; clone size: .; CDR3 protein: CATQTPQGGNTIYF
V gene: TRBV5-6; clone size: .; CDR3 protein: CASSFGTGAHSGNTIYF
V gene: TRBV24-1; clone size: .; CDR3 protein: CATSAERGEKLFF
V gene: TRBV19; clone size: .; CDR3 protein: CASSAHRSGIGNSPLHF
V gene: TRBV5-1; clone size: .; CDR3 protein: CASSGTGTAGNTIYF
V gene: TRBV27; clone size: .; CDR3 protein: CASSRETSGGSDTQYF
V gene: TRBV11-2; clone size: .; CDR3 protein: CASSLGTVKETQYF
V gene: TRBV27; clone size: .; CDR3 protein: CASSLVLGYGYTF
V gene: TRBV11-2; clone size: .; CDR3 protein: CASSLTLQGDTQYF
V gene: TRBV6-5; clone size: .; CDR3 protein: CASSSPGSGNTIYF
V gene: TRBV6-5; clone size: .; CDR3 protein: CASSYSATGSEKLFF
V gene: TRBV19; clone size: once; CDR3 protein: CASSGHLNTEAFF
V gene: TRBV19; clone size: .; CDR3 protein: CASSTGTELRNSPLHF
V gene: TRBV6-6; clone size: few; CDR3 protein: CASRLPGRRDYGYTF
V gene: TRBV5-5; clone size: .; CDR3 protein: CASSARVLMNTGELFF
V gene: TRBV18; clone size: .; CDR3 protein: CASSPAASGNTIYF
V gene: TRBV10-3; clone size: once; CDR3 protein: CASRPGDSPLHF
V gene: TRBV28; clone size: .; CDR3 protein: CASSLLQGNSFSFF
V gene: TRBV3-1/TRBV3-2; clone size: .; CDR3 protein: CASSPRGPGNTIYF
V gene: TRBV7-2; clone size: once; CDR3 protein: CASSFDADPITEAFF
V gene: TRBV19; clone size: few; CDR3 protein: CATRRGGRGMNTEAFF
V gene: TRBV25-1; clone size: once; CDR3 protein: CASSVPRGQSGYEKLFF
V gene: TRBV24-1; clone size: .; CDR3 protein: CATSDPLGELFF
V gene: TRBV5-1; clone size: few; CDR3 protein: CASSPGQGGGNSPLHF
V gene: TRBV9; clone size: .; CDR3 protein: CASSTRGGQETQYF
V gene: TRBV12-5; clone size: .; CDR3 protein: CASALDGSTGYTF
V gene: TRBV27; clone size: .; CDR3 protein: CASSTLAGLGTQYF
V gene: TRBV5-4; clone size: .; CDR3 protein: CASLPGTSGGARGVNEQFF
V gene: TRBV13; clone size: .; CDR3 protein: CASRITGGPPGELFF
V gene: TRBV11-2; clone size: .; CDR3 protein: CASSSQRNTIYF